This T cell receptor beta chain originates from a study of cytomegalovirus exposure and HLA in healthy donors. Study details: Unique TCRs from HLA-typed donors, approximately 80 million of them, were held in an early data release. General study points: Reportedly, fewer N-insertions than the approximately 700-donor mean appeared in an Asian-associated ancestry cluster in a later analysis. Donor immune exposure was known only as CMV serostatus.

Primers: 60 Vbeta forward and 13 Jbeta reverse. The assay was immunoSEQ multiplex PCR, and TCRdb's table has in-frame clones only and misses some. The sample lists more than 110,000 clones, around four fifths seen once, with approximately 1.3% in the top ten. Notes on this clone: Its specificity is not known.

In germline, CDR1 is MNHNS, CDR2 SASEGT. The germline V and J ends were trimmed by 7 bases and 4 bases, with 20 bases remaining between them. This CDR3 contains 15 residues. Source material: PBMCs. The chain links TRBV6-1 to TRBJ2-7; possible D gene TRBD1, 5 bases. This receptor was obtained from a man aged 30-40 years in good health and CMV-seropositive. The CDR3 region has the DNA TGTGCCAGCATTACCCGCTATGGGGCAGAGTACGAGCAGTACTTC. Its protein product is CASITRYGAEYEQYF.